Shown below are 14 T cell receptor beta chains from a single sample sequenced in a study of T cell repertoires in cytomegalovirus infection. Antigen specificity for these receptors is unknown. TCRdb ran MiXCR on the reads and lists one entry per CDR3 protein. The sample shows approximately 990,000 distinct CDR3 sequences, around 29% of them seen only once. This sample comprised cultured CD8+ T cells from PBMCs, obtained from culture after CMV antigen stimulation. Source of these receptors: a human donor in good health (CMV status not recorded). Some clones in this sample may be carry-over from other donors' samples.

The sample holds many counts of this clonotype. The chain recombines TRBV7-2 with TRBJ1-2; D unclear. The CDR3 length is 15 residues. Germline V gene sequence: CDR1 SGHTA, CDR2 FQGNSA. V was clipped by 1 base and J by 4 bases, with 13 bases between them. This chain's CDR3 is CASSLDSVGFYGYTF. In nucleotides, the CDR3 is TGTGCCAGCAGCTTAGACAGCGTGGGTTTCTATGGCTACACCTTC.

As for this clonotype: The junction does not match germline at one end; this may be a read error. This rearrangement joins TRBV7-4 to TRBJ2-3; TRBD1 aligns across 9 bases. In germline, CDR1 is SGHVT, CDR2 SQSDAQ. The CDR3 length is 16 residues. Written as DNA, the CDR3 is TGTGCCAACAGCTCCGTGGGACAGGGACCAACAGATACGCAGTATTTT. Amino acid sequence: CANSSVGQGPTDTQYF.

The gene calls are TRBV6-2 or TRBV6-3 and TRBJ1-5; tentatively, D is TRBD1 (5 bases). V was shortened by 8 bases and J by 1 base, with 12 bases between the two germline ends. The CDR3 consists of 14 residues. The germline gives CDR1 MNHEY, CDR2 SVGEGT. CDR3 in amino acids: CASCPEGSNQPQHF. The CDR3 nucleotides read TGTGCCAGCTGCCCGGAGGGGAGCAATCAGCCCCAGCATTTT.

This clonotype was observed a handful of times. CDR3 DNA sequence: TGTGCCACCAGTGACCTCGGGAGCCGATACAATGAGCAGTTCTTC. Protein: CATSDLGSRYNEQFF. V is TRBV24-1 and J is TRBJ2-1, with D maybe TRBD2 (6 bases). Germline CDR1 and CDR2: KGHDR and SFDVKD. The CDR3 totals 15 residues. V dropped 4 bases and J dropped 4 bases, with 13 bases sitting between them.

This clonotype appeared a few times. The chain couples TRBV27 to TRBJ2-1; D unclear. Germline CDR1 is MNHEY and CDR2 is SMNVEV (reference sequence). This CDR3 has 18 amino acids. V was trimmed by 6 bases and J by 0 bases, leaving 21 bases between them. The CDR3 DNA follows: TGTGCCAGCAGCCCCCTTGTACTGGATATTAGCTCCTACAATGAGCAGTTCTTC. This gives the protein CASSPLVLDISSYNEQFF.

This clonotype came up many times. This chain uses TRBV7-8 with TRBJ1-5, with D tentatively TRBD1 (5 bases). The CDR3 runs to 15 residues. From germline, CDR1 is SGHVS and CDR2 FQNEAQ. Trimming took 5 bases from V and 0 from J, leaving 11 bases between them. DNA of the CDR3: TGTGCCAGCAGCCCGACAGTCTATAGCAATCAGCCCCAGCATTTT. This translates into CASSPTVYSNQPQHF.

The chain combines TRBV6-5 with TRBJ2-5; D uncertain. The CDR3 consists of 14 residues. The germline V gene has CDR1 MNHEY and CDR2 SVGAGI. Trimming took off 2 bases at V and 4 bases at J, with 11 bases between the two ends. CDR3 DNA sequence: TGTGCCAGCAGTTACCGGCGTGGTGGAGAGACCCAGTACTTC. Protein: CASSYRRGGETQYF.

This clonotype was detected only a few times. J is TRBJ2-3 and V is TRBV12-3 or TRBV12-4; TRBD2 agrees at 8 bases. The ends lost 10 bases at V and 4 bases at J; junction bases unmatched: 7. The CDR3 length is 13 residues. In nucleotides, the CDR3 is TGTGCCACCGGGGCGGGGGGCGCAGATACGCAGTATTTT. This encodes CATGAGGADTQYF.

This chain joins TRBV12-3 or TRBV12-4 and TRBJ1-1; D is uncertain. With 3 bases removed from V and 4 bases from J, the gap between germline ends came to 9 bases. This CDR3 region has 13 residues. The CDR3 DNA sequence: TGTGCCAGCAGTTTCTTTGTGGGCACTGAAGCTTTCTTT. It encodes CASSFFVGTEAFF.

This rearrangement joins TRBV7-9 to TRBJ2-2; D is perhaps TRBD1 (6 bases). V gave up 2 bases and J gave up 1 base, with 11 bases separating them. This CDR3 is 16 amino acids long. CDR1 and CDR2 (germline): SEHNR, FQNEAQ (reference sequence). The CDR3, as DNA: TGTGCCAGCAGCTTATCGGGACACCTGAACACCGGGGAGCTGTTTTTT. It is translated as CASSLSGHLNTGELFF.

The rearrangement joins TRBV7-4 to TRBJ2-1; 8 bases are shared with TRBD2. Germline trimming cut 7 bases from V and 8 bases from J; bases unmatched to any gene: 19. Germline V gives CDR1 SGHVT, CDR2 SQSDAQ. This CDR3 comprises 17 residues. Here the CDR3 reads CASIAGTSGGAGHEQFF. In DNA, the CDR3 is TGTGCCAGCATCGCCGGGACTAGTGGGGGGGCTGGCCATGAGCAGTTCTTC. The full variable domain, completed using reference TRBV7-4 and TRBJ2-1, is GAGVSQSPRYKVAKRGRDVALRCDSISGHVTLYWYRQTLGQGSEVLTYSQSDAQRDKSGRPSGRFSAERPERSVSTLKIQRTEQGDSAVYLCASIAGTSGGAGHEQFFGPGTRLTVL.

This clonotype was observed a few times. This chain uses TRBV19 with TRBJ1-4, with D unresolved. Trimming shortened V by 5 bases and J by 7 bases, and 17 bases separated the two germline ends. The CDR3 has 15 residues. Germline assignment: CDR1 LNHDA and CDR2 SQIVND (reference sequence). CDR3 sequence: CASSFRALWAEKLFF. The CDR3 coding sequence is TGTGCCAGTAGTTTCCGGGCCCTTTGGGCTGAAAAACTGTTTTTT.

The chain uses TRBV7-8 and TRBJ1-5; D not certain. Trimming pared 5 bases from V and 0 bases from J, leaving 14 bases between. CDR3 length: 16 amino acids. Per the germline V gene, CDR1 is SGHVS and CDR2 is FQNEAQ. This CDR3 reads CASSPEGFRSNQPQHF. In DNA form, the CDR3 reads TGTGCCAGCAGCCCGGAAGGATTTCGTAGCAATCAGCCCCAGCATTTT. Drawing the rest from reference TRBV7-8 and TRBJ1-5, the complete variable domain is GAGVSQSPRYKVAKRGQDVALRCDPISGHVSLFWYQQALGQGPEFLTYFQNEAQLDKSGLPSDRFFAERPEGSVSTLKIQRTQQEDSAVYLCASSPEGFRSNQPQHFGDGTRLSIL.

This clonotype has only a few counts. The J gene is TRBJ2-1, the V gene TRBV11-3; TRBD1 or TRBD2 may be the D gene (5 bases each). This CDR3 is built from 14 residues. The V end was cut by 4 bases, the J end by 4 bases, with 11 bases between. Germline CDR1 reads SGHNT; CDR2 reads YENEEA. The DNA of the CDR3 is TGTGCCAGCAGCTCCCCGGGGCGGTACAATGAGCAGTTCTTC. The encoded protein is CASSSPGRYNEQFF. Complete variable domain (other parts from reference TRBV11-3 and TRBJ2-1): EAGVVQSPRYKIIEKKQPVAFWCNPISGHNTLYWYLQNLGQGPELLIRYENEEAVDDSQLPKDRFSAERLKGVDSTLKIQPAELGDSAVYLCASSSPGRYNEQFFGPGTRLTVL.